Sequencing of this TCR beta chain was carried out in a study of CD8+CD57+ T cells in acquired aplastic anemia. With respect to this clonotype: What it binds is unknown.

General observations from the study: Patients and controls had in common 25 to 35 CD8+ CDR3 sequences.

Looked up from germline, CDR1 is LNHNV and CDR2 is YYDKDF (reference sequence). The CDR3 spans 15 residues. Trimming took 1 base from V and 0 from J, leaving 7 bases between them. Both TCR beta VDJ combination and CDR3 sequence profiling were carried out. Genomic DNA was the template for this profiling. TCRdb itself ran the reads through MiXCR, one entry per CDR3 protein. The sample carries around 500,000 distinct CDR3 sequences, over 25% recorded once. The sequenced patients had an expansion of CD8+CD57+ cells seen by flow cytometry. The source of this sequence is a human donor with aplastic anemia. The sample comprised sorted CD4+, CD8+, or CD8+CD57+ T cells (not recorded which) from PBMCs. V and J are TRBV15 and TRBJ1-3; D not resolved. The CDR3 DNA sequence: TGTGCCACCAGCAGAGGGGCAGACTCTGGAAACACCATATATTTT. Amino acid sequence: CATSRGADSGNTIYF.